This TCR beta chain was observed in a study of shared T cell receptors in the human thymus. CDR3 size: 14 residues. The V gene lost 5 bases and the J gene lost 1 base, with 11 bases spanning the gap. Germline V gene sequence: CDR1 PRHDT, CDR2 FYEKMQ (reference sequence). Here immunoSEQ multiplex PCR was the method, and the copy in TCRdb shows in-frame clones only, minus some. Of approximately 760,000 clones listed, 80% to 90% are singletons. These data are also associated with another study on human thymus T cells. That report notes: Healthy Finnish infants undergoing corrective surgery for congenital heart defects provided the donor material. Thymus specimens were resections from corrective heart surgery. Use of V and J genes seemed skewed within the thymic and blood repertoires. Related reports documented highly overlapping thymic repertoires among unrelated individuals.

This chain uses TRBV13 with TRBJ1-1, with a weak D call TRBD1 (5 bases). Sequencing was carried out using thymocytes. This sequence originates from a girl under three years old with a congenital heart defect. The CDR3 bases are TGTGCCAGCAGCCCACGACAGCCGAACACTGAAGCTTTCTTT. The encoded protein is CASSPRQPNTEAFF.